This TCR delta chain was documented in a study of gamma-delta chains in newborns, infants, children. About the study: Microbial exposure reportedly drives polyclonal innate γδ T cell expansion after birth.

This clone is judged medium-sized. Other DNA sequences in the same sample also yield this CDR3. The CDR3 runs 14 residues. V gave up 1 base and J gave up 0 bases, with 5 bases separating them. From germline, CDR1 is GEAIGNYY and CDR2 EKD. TCRdb re-called clones from the reads via CATT. Of under 8,000 delta-chain clones listed, roughly 0.66% are singletons. This TCR derives from a child who was a newborn, infant or young child, either healthy, febrile or measles-vaccinated (not recorded which). The chain uses TRDV2 and TRDJ2; D is ambiguous. The sample consisted of blood. The CDR3 DNA reads TGTGCCTGTGACACTGGAGCTTTGACAGCACAACTCTTCTTT. Encoded protein: CACDTGALTAQLFF.